The rows below give T cell receptor beta chains drawn from one sample of a study of OX40 agonist ivuxolimab in advanced cancers. Some clones are missing from TCRdb's copy, which holds only in-frame ones; the method was immunoSEQ multiplex PCR. The table includes some 14,000 clones, 90% to 95% detected once. The sequencing here drew on CD4+ or CD8+ T cells sorted from blood, taken in a trial of the OX40 agonist ivuxolimab. The receptors were sampled from an adult with an advanced solid tumor such as melanoma, head and neck, liver or kidney cancer. The conserved cysteine and the conserved F or W are not part of the CDR3 here.

v_call	j_call	cdr3_aa
TRBV27	TRBJ1-1	ASRSGTTMNTEAF
TRBV2	TRBJ2-7	ASSGQQYEQY
TRBV13	TRBJ2-5	ASSLAGAETQY
TRBV6-1	TRBJ2-4	ASSVYRAVAKNIQY
TRBV4-1	TRBJ1-2	ASSQDPQGNYGYT
TRBV9	TRBJ2-7	ASSVESAGEQY
TRBV2	TRBJ2-7	ASTGTSGTPDYEQY
TRBV4-3	TRBJ2-3	ASSLGVTDTQY
TRBV2	TRBJ2-1	ASSPGLAPNEQF
TRBV5-1	TRBJ2-7	ASSLARTGFHEQY
TRBV9	TRBJ1-2	ASSVAASGTGGANGYT
TRBV7-3	TRBJ2-2	ASSSWSGEKDTGELF
TRBV28	TRBJ2-7	ASTTTGEYEQY
TRBV11-2	TRBJ2-5	ASSLSWVPQETQY
TRBV15	TRBJ2-7	ATARDGTYEQY
TRBV5-4	TRBJ2-4	ASSSPGLAGLNIQY
TRBV5-1	TRBJ2-1	ASSLGPANEQF
TRBV14	TRBJ2-7	ASSQRLVSYEQY
TRBV16	TRBJ2-1	ASSQGGASYNEQF